This is a list of T cell receptor beta chains from one sample in a study of blood T cell repertoires in COVID-19. The protocol was immunoSEQ multiplex PCR, while the TCRdb copy is restricted to in-frame clones and leaves out a portion. This sample has about 120,000 clones, with around nine tenths found just once. Source material: peripheral blood. These receptors were taken from a woman between 50 and 59 years old with acute or convalescent COVID-19. CDR3s include the opening cysteine and the closing phenylalanine or tryptophan. D genes are given only for firm matches. Not every row has a clone size; where given, it reads once, few, many or a size class.

DNA | CDR3 | D | V | length | J | size
TGTGCCAGCAGCGTACAGGGGGCCTACACTGAAGCTTTCTTT | CASSVQGAYTEAFF | TRBD1 | TRBV7-9 | 14 | TRBJ1-1 | few
TGTGCCTGGAGTGTTATGGGGAGCGGGAGGGCCAATGAGCAGTTCTTC | CAWSVMGSGRANEQFF | TRBD2 | TRBV30 | 16 | TRBJ2-1 | .
TGCAGCGTTGAAATGGACAGGGTACTAGGCTACACCTTC | CSVEMDRVLGYTF | TRBD1 | TRBV29-1 | 13 | TRBJ1-2 | .
TGTGCCAGCAGCCCTGGACAGGGTTCAGGAGAGACCCAGTACTTC | CASSPGQGSGETQYF | TRBD1 | TRBV7-7 | 15 | TRBJ2-5 | .
TGTGCCAGCTCACTTCGATCAAGGCAGGGGGATGAGCAGTTCTTC | CASSLRSRQGDEQFF | TRBD1 | TRBV18 | 15 | TRBJ2-1 | .
TGTGCCAGCAGTCTCCGGGACAGCGGCCAAATGAACACTGAAGCTTTCTTT | CASSLRDSGQMNTEAFF | TRBD1 | TRBV6-6 | 17 | TRBJ1-1 | .
TGTGCCAGCAAACCGGGGGGGGCCGGGGATTCACCCCTCCACTTT | CASKPGGAGDSPLHF | . | TRBV6-5 | 15 | TRBJ1-6 | .
TGTGCCAGCAGCGTAGTCGTAGACAAGTCCTATGGCTACACCTTC | CASSVVVDKSYGYTF | . | TRBV9 | 15 | TRBJ1-2 | .
TGTGCCAGCAGTGAAGGGACAGGACTAAGCTCCTACGAGCAGTACTTC | CASSEGTGLSSYEQYF | . | TRBV6-1 | 16 | TRBJ2-7 | .
TGTGCCAGCAGCCCGGGACTAGCGGGGACAGATACGCAGTATTTT | CASSPGLAGTDTQYF | TRBD2 | TRBV5-4 | 15 | TRBJ2-3 | .
TGCGCCAGCAGCGGGAGGGGGGACCCGAACACCGGGGAGCTGTTTTTT | CASSGRGDPNTGELFF | . | TRBV5-1 | 16 | TRBJ2-2 | .
TGTGCCAGTAGTATAAAATGGGACCAGGGAGGAGAGACCCAGTACTTC | CASSIKWDQGGETQYF | . | TRBV19 | 16 | TRBJ2-5 | .
TGCGCCAGCAGCAACCCTAGCGGGAGAGGTACCGGGGAGCTGTTTTTT | CASSNPSGRGTGELFF | TRBD2 | TRBV5-1 | 16 | TRBJ2-2 | .
TGCGCCAGCAGCCAAGACGCCAGGAAACCCCTCCACTTT | CASSQDARKPLHF | . | TRBV4-3 | 13 | TRBJ1-6 | .
TGCGCCAGCAGCCATGAGGACAGGGGGCAGTTCTTC | CASSHEDRGQFF | TRBD1 | TRBV4-3 | 12 | TRBJ2-1 | .
TGTGCCAGCAGCTTAGCCCCTGGAGGGAACACTGAAGCTTTCTTT | CASSLAPGGNTEAFF | . | TRBV13 | 15 | TRBJ1-1 | .
TGTGCCTGGAGTGTAAGCGAATCCAGTAACTATGGCTACACCTTC | CAWSVSESSNYGYTF | . | TRBV30 | 15 | TRBJ1-2 | .
TGTGCCAGTAGTATAGTAGGGGGGGCTGACACTGAAGCTTTCTTT | CASSIVGGADTEAFF | . | TRBV19 | 15 | TRBJ1-1 | .
TGTGCCAGCAGCGTGAGGATGAACGCTGAAGCTTTCTTT | CASSVRMNAEAFF | . | TRBV9 | 13 | TRBJ1-1 | once